The T cell receptor beta chain described here comes from a study of spatial heterogeneity in lung cancer. About the research overall: Every unique TCR and UMI combination, on average, appeared more than ten times in raw reads.

This clonotype ranks as medium-sized. The germline CDR1 and CDR2 sequences are MDHEN and SYDVKM. Deletions cut 6 bases from V and 6 bases from J, with 14 bases between. The CDR3 totals 13 residues. MiXCR, applied by TCRdb to the 5' RACE reads, yields one record per CDR3 protein. The data show 6,500 or so distinct CDR3 sequences, 7.5% to 9.5% seen once. Specified time point: sample taken at primary tumor resection. The donors, 70 to 80 patients with untreated early-stage non-small cell lung cancer, provided the samples. Sequencing of whole RNA from tumor, nontumor lung or frozen PBMC involved no sorting.

Sequencing was performed on normal lung tissue next to the tumor, taken at surgery. This receptor was obtained from a female donor with early-stage non-small cell lung cancer. J is TRBJ1-1 and V is TRBV28; D perhaps matches TRBD1 (5 bases). The CDR3: CASSRGEVAEAFF. CDR3 nucleotide sequence: TGTGCCAGCAGCCGGGGCGAAGTAGCTGAAGCTTTCTTT.